This T cell receptor (beta chain) was sequenced during a study of shared clonotypes between healthy human individuals. The study's findings and limits: Memory subsets generally showed lower estimated richness than naive subsets.

Healthy and HIV-negative, the adult donors had no recent acute infections or vaccinations. This clone has more than one count but fewer than ten. Its antigen remains unidentified. A deep-level run was used for the assay. Per the original methods: Filtering differed for immunoSEQ, which gave only junction sequences without quality scores. Method: immunoSEQ multiplex PCR; TCRdb's copy keeps in-frame clones and lacks some. For V, J and clone size, that table is used; D and trimming come from the DNA. The sample has about 670,000 clones; roughly 78% are singletons. Per the germline V gene, CDR1 is LNHDA and CDR2 is SQIVND (reference sequence). V was clipped by 3 bases and J by 4 bases, with 13 bases between them. The CDR3 loop spans 14 amino acids.

Sequenced input: memory CD4+ T cells sorted from blood. As for subset: CD45RA-negative fraction. J is TRBJ2-7 and V is TRBV19; D possibly matches TRBD1 or TRBD2 (6 bases each). This sequence originates from a woman aged 25 to 39 in good health. The CDR3 loop reads CASSISRGGYEQYF. CDR3 nucleotides: TGTGCCAGTAGTATCAGCAGGGGAGGTTACGAGCAGTACTTC.